The clone carrying this T cell receptor (beta chain) was detected only once. The antigen is undetermined. The study ran its PCR with 60 Vbeta and 13 Jbeta primers. Assay: immunoSEQ multiplex PCR; the TCRdb copy retains only in-frame clones and omits some. The sample lists about 240,000 clones; approximately 82% were seen once. The data are from a study of cytomegalovirus exposure and HLA in healthy donors. Study-level findings and limits: The authors judged a highly shared variant cluster likely a sequencing artifact.

V was trimmed by 0 bases and J by 6 bases, leaving 6 bases between them. Germline assignment: CDR1 SGHTA and CDR2 FQGNSA. This CDR3 spans 13 amino acids. The receptor's source is a woman in her fifties or sixties in good health and CMV-seropositive. The rearrangement uses TRBV7-2 and TRBJ1-5; no clear D gene. The sample taken for sequencing was PBMCs. CDR3 loop: CASSLAESQPQHF. The CDR3 bases are TGTGCCAGCAGCTTAGCCGAGAGTCAGCCCCAGCATTTT.